Shown below are 4 T cell receptor beta chains from a single sample sequenced in a study of T cell changes during pregnancy in multiple sclerosis. Method: immunoSEQ multiplex PCR; TCRdb's copy keeps in-frame clones and lacks some. The table has 72,000 or so clones, 93% seen once; the top ten hold 2.5%. The sample in question was peripheral blood, obtained in the second trimester of pregnancy. Receptor source: a female donor with multiple sclerosis, enrolled in a pregnancy study.

This chain joins TRBV7-6 and TRBJ2-7; tentatively, D is TRBD1 (7 bases). Between the trimmed V and J ends, which lost 5 bases and 3 bases, there was a span of 29 bases. The CDR3 has 19 residues. CDR1 and CDR2 from the germline V gene are SGHVS and FNYEAQ. CDR3 DNA: TGTGCCAGCAGCCTTGGAATAACCTTTGGAGGGACAGAGGGCTACGAGCAGTACTTC. It specifies CASSLGITFGGTEGYEQYF.

This chain connects TRBV27 to TRBJ1-1; a weak D match, TRBD1 (6 bases). V was trimmed by 2 bases and J by 1 base, leaving 8 bases between them. CDR3 size: 14 residues. The germline V gene encodes CDR1 MNHEY and CDR2 SMNVEV (reference sequence). CDR3 residues: CASSLVQGNTEAFF. The DNA for the CDR3 is TGTGCCAGCAGTTTAGTACAGGGGAACACTGAAGCTTTCTTT.

The chain is built from TRBV18 and TRBJ2-7; possibly TRBD2 for D (6 bases). The germline V gene has CDR1 KGHSH and CDR2 LQKENI. The CDR3 spans 15 residues. V was pared by 3 bases and J by 2 bases, with 14 bases between. The CDR3 reads CASSPYPQRAYEQYF. The CDR3, as DNA: TGTGCCAGCTCACCCTACCCCCAGCGGGCCTACGAGCAGTACTTC.

Comment on this clone: The junction differs from germline at one of its ends, possibly a read error. This chain links TRBV12-5 with TRBJ2-5, with D unresolved. The V gene's germline CDR1 is LGHNT and CDR2 FRNRAP. This CDR3 is built from 16 residues. CDR3 DNA sequence: TGTGCTAGTGGTTTGGTTCTAGGTCCGGCTCCTACTGATCAAAACTTC. Protein product: CASGLVLGPAPTDQNF.